This entry lists 30 T cell receptor beta chains sequenced from one sample in a study of cytomegalovirus exposure and HLA in healthy donors. Clones were sequenced by immunoSEQ multiplex PCR, and TCRdb holds only the in-frame ones, with some missing. The sample has over 110,000 clones, around 86% seen once. Sequenced sample: PBMCs. The receptors come from a man younger than 35 in good health and CMV-seropositive.

The chain carries TRBV5-5 and TRBJ2-7; 7 bases align to TRBD2. V gave up 0 bases and J gave up 1 base; unmatched junction bases: 7. This CDR3 comprises 16 residues. Germline V lookup: CDR1 SGHKS, CDR2 YYEKEE (reference sequence). The chain's CDR3 is CASSLERWEGSYEQYF. Written as DNA, the CDR3 is TGTGCCAGCAGCTTGGAGCGGTGGGAGGGATCCTACGAGCAGTACTTC. Filled out from reference TRBV5-5 and TRBJ2-7, the complete variable domain reads DAGVTQSPTHLIKTRGQQVTLRCSPISGHKSVSWYQQVLGQGPQFIFQYYEKEERGRGNFPDRFSARQFPNYSSELNVNALLLGDSALYLCASSLERWEGSYEQYFGPGTRLTVT.

The chain recombines TRBV30 with TRBJ1-4, with 7 bases lining up with TRBD1. This CDR3 contains 15 residues. Germline loops: CDR1 GTSNPN, CDR2 SVGIG (reference sequence). The trim removed 3 bases at V and 7 bases at J, leaving 11 bases unmatched. The CDR3, as DNA: TGTGCCTGGAGCGACCTAGGGGCAGGGGGTGAAAAACTGTTTTTT. Translation gives CAWSDLGAGGEKLFF.

V and J are TRBV10-3 and TRBJ2-7; 8 bases are shared with TRBD2. This CDR3 contains 16 residues. CDR1 ENHRY and CDR2 SYGVKD come from the germline V gene. Unmatched junction bases numbered 8, after V lost 4 bases and J lost 0 bases. As DNA, the CDR3 is TGTGCCATCAGTGGGGGGCTAGCGGGTGTCTCCTACGAGCAGTACTTC. Amino acids: CAISGGLAGVSYEQYF.

J is TRBJ1-2 and V is TRBV5-1; TRBD1 agrees at 12 bases. The CDR3 runs 14 residues. Unmatched junction bases numbered 2, after V lost 0 bases and J lost 8 bases. Per the germline V gene, CDR1 is SGHRS and CDR2 is YFSETQ. The CDR3 bases are TGCGCCAGCAGCTTGGACGGGACAGGGGGCGGCTACACCTTC. Protein product: CASSLDGTGGGYTF.

This chain connects TRBV11-3 to TRBJ2-7; D possibly corresponds to TRBD1 (5 bases). CDR1 is SGHNT and CDR2 is YENEEA in the germline V gene. This CDR3 comprises 15 residues. V lost 0 bases, J lost 2 bases, and 11 bases lay in between. CDR3 loop: CASSLDQDRAYEQYF. The DNA of the CDR3 is TGTGCCAGCAGCTTAGATCAAGACAGAGCCTACGAGCAGTACTTC.

The chain combines TRBV29-1 with TRBJ2-3; unclear D gene. CDR1 is SQVTM and CDR2 is ANQGSEA in the germline V gene. Trimming left V 5 bases short and J 5 bases short, with 8 bases between. The CDR3 is 11 residues long. The CDR3 region is CSVTSGDTQYF. CDR3 DNA: TGCAGCGTTACCTCCGGAGATACGCAGTATTTT.

V usage is TRBV5-4 and J usage is TRBJ2-7; maybe TRBD2 (5 bases). In germline, CDR1 is SGHNT, CDR2 YYREEE (reference sequence). The V gene lost 3 bases and the J gene lost 2 bases, with 9 bases spanning the gap. The CDR3 is 13 amino acids. CDR3 nucleotides: TGTGCCAGCAGCTCGGCGGGTCCCTACGAGCAGTACTTC. It specifies CASSSAGPYEQYF.

The V call is TRBV15, the J call TRBJ1-5; D gene unclear. The CDR3 is made up of 13 amino acids. From germline, CDR1 is LNHNV and CDR2 YYDKDF (reference sequence). Trimming took 0 bases from V and 7 from J, leaving 7 bases between them. The CDR3 loop reads CATSRDLRQPQHF. The CDR3 bases are TGTGCCACCAGCAGAGATCTGCGGCAGCCCCAGCATTTT.

DNA of the CDR3: TGTGCCAGCAGTTCCACCGGGACTAGCGGTTCTTACGAGCAGTACTTC. Translating gives CASSSTGTSGSYEQYF. V is TRBV28 and J is TRBJ2-7, with TRBD2 matching over 11 bases. The CDR3 length is 16 residues. Germline V gene lookup returns CDR1 MDHEN and CDR2 SYDVKM. Trimming cost V 4 bases and J 4 bases; bases outside gene matches: 9.

J is TRBJ2-1 and V is TRBV6-5, with 13 bases lining up with TRBD2. The V and J ends lost 5 bases and 9 bases, in that order; junction bases with no gene match: 7. Germline V gene lookup returns CDR1 MNHEY and CDR2 SVGAGI. The CDR3 consists of 15 residues. CDR3 in DNA: TGTGCCAGCAGTCTACTAGCGGGAGGGGAGAGTGAGCAGTTCTTC. It codes for CASSLLAGGESEQFF.

The chain uses TRBV9 and TRBJ2-7; TRBD1 matches 9 bases. V shed 3 bases and J 6 bases; nucleotides not matched to a gene: 4. The CDR3 is made up of 13 amino acids. The germline V gene encodes CDR1 SGDLS and CDR2 YYNGEE. The CDR3 loop reads CASSAGTGSEQYF. In DNA form, the CDR3 reads TGTGCCAGCAGCGCCGGGACAGGGAGCGAGCAGTACTTC.

The chain has TRBV6-5 and TRBJ2-5, with D possibly TRBD2 on 6 matching bases. Trimming removed 2 bases at V and 2 bases at J, with 12 bases between. From germline, CDR1 is MNHEY and CDR2 SVGAGI. CDR3 length equals 15 residues. The CDR3 nucleotides are TGTGCCAGCAGTTACGGAAAGGGACTTCAAGAGACCCAGTACTTC. Protein sequence: CASSYGKGLQETQYF.

The J gene is TRBJ2-3, the V gene TRBV5-1, with 11 bases that match TRBD2. The CDR3 totals 17 residues. With V trimmed by 0 bases and J by 3 bases, 6 bases remained unmatched. Germline lookup yields CDR1 SGHRS and CDR2 YFSETQ. The CDR3 coding sequence is TGCGCCAGCAGCTTGGTTCCTAGCGGGGGGCCTACAGATACGCAGTATTTT. It codes for CASSLVPSGGPTDTQYF.

CDR3 protein: CASGSPLTSGSRSYNEQFF. CDR3 DNA: TGTGCCAGCGGCAGCCCCCTGACTAGCGGGAGTCGGTCCTACAATGAGCAGTTCTTC. This chain connects TRBV9 to TRBJ2-1, with 12 bases fitting TRBD2. V lost 7 bases, J lost 1 base, and 15 bases stayed unmatched. In germline, CDR1 is SGDLS, CDR2 YYNGEE. The CDR3 spans 19 residues.

CDR3 nucleotide sequence: TGTGCCAGTAGTACTCGGGACAGCTTTTATGAAAAACTGTTTTTT. Translating gives CASSTRDSFYEKLFF. This chain joins TRBV19 and TRBJ1-4; 7 positions agree with TRBD1. CDR1 and CDR2 (germline): LNHDA, SQIVND (reference sequence). The trim removed 4 bases at V and 6 bases at J, leaving 8 bases unmatched. The CDR3 covers 15 residues.

This clone was counted once. This chain connects TRBV4-2 to TRBJ2-7, with D possibly matching TRBD1 (6 bases). The germline gives CDR1 LGHNA, CDR2 YNFKEQ. CDR3 length equals 13 residues. V lost 2 bases, J lost 6 bases, and 11 bases lay in between. The CDR3 is CASSQRGGAEQYF. CDR3 DNA: TGTGCCAGCAGCCAAAGAGGGGGTGCCGAGCAGTACTTC.

The chain uses TRBV7-9 and TRBJ2-1; D gene uncertain. The V gene's germline CDR1 is SEHNR and CDR2 FQNEAQ (reference sequence). The CDR3 runs 12 residues. V was shortened by 5 bases and J by 8 bases, with 10 bases between the two germline ends. CDR3 amino acids: CASSNNRDEQFF. CDR3 bases: TGTGCCAGCAGCAATAATCGGGATGAGCAGTTCTTC.

The chain recombines TRBV11-2 with TRBJ2-1; 13 bases align to TRBD2. V shed 5 bases and J 4 bases; nucleotides not matched to a gene: 11. CDR1 and CDR2 from the germline V gene are SGHAT and FQNNGV. The CDR3 covers 18 residues. The CDR3 here is CASSQGLAGEIGYNEQFF. The CDR3 nucleotides read TGTGCCAGCAGCCAAGGACTAGCGGGAGAGATCGGGTACAATGAGCAGTTCTTC.

The chain carries TRBV19 and TRBJ1-2; 7 bases agree with TRBD1. Trimming took 4 bases from V and 2 from J; bases not matched to a gene: 1. This CDR3 is 13 amino acids long. CDR1 is LNHDA and CDR2 is SQIVND in the germline V gene (reference sequence). The CDR3: CASSKQGNYGYTF. In DNA form, the CDR3 reads TGTGCCAGTAGTAAACAGGGGAACTATGGCTACACCTTC.

This chain joins TRBV4-2 and TRBJ2-7, with D tentatively TRBD2 (6 bases). CDR1 is LGHNA and CDR2 is YNFKEQ in the germline V gene. This CDR3 has 14 amino acids. Trimming removed 0 bases at V and 11 bases at J, with 17 bases between. CDR3 region: CASSQDVGGGEEYF. The CDR3 DNA reads as TGTGCCAGCAGCCAAGATGTGGGTGGAGGGGAGGAGTACTTC.

This rearrangement joins TRBV27 to TRBJ1-4, with 9 bases that match TRBD1. V trimming: 6 bases; J trimming: 4 bases; junction bases outside the gene matches: 9. The germline gives CDR1 MNHEY, CDR2 SMNVEV (reference sequence). The CDR3 sequence is 16 residues long. The CDR3 nucleotides are TGTGCCAGCAGGGACCTTACAGGGGGCTTTAATGAAAAACTGTTTTTT. This gives the protein CASRDLTGGFNEKLFF.

The rearrangement links TRBV16 to TRBJ1-5, with D possibly being TRBD1 (5 bases). The V and J ends lost 7 bases and 4 bases respectively, with 17 bases between them. The CDR3 extends over 15 amino acids. Germline V lookup: CDR1 KGHSY, CDR2 FQNENV. As DNA, the CDR3 is TGTGCCAGCAATTGGGACCCGGGGAGGAATCAGCCCCAGCATTTT. Its translation is CASNWDPGRNQPQHF.

This rearrangement joins TRBV11-3 to TRBJ1-2; D ambiguous. Germline CDR1 and CDR2: SGHNT and YENEEA. Trimming removed 3 bases from V and 4 bases from J, with 15 bases in between. This CDR3 is built from 15 residues. The CDR3 spells CASSLLEGARYGYTF. The CDR3 coding sequence is TGTGCCAGCAGCTTGTTGGAGGGCGCGCGCTATGGCTACACCTTC. The complete variable domain, with remaining parts taken from reference TRBV11-3 and TRBJ1-2, reads EAGVVQSPRYKIIEKKQPVAFWCNPISGHNTLYWYLQNLGQGPELLIRYENEEAVDDSQLPKDRFSAERLKGVDSTLKIQPAELGDSAVYLCASSLLEGARYGYTFGSGTRLTVV.

The chain joins TRBV11-2 to TRBJ2-3, with D hard to call. This CDR3 has 13 residues. CDR1 and CDR2 (germline): SGHAT, FQNNGV. V was pared by 4 bases and J by 5 bases, with 10 bases between. This CDR3 reads CASSSGPKDTQYF. CDR3 DNA sequence: TGTGCCAGCAGCTCTGGGCCTAAAGATACGCAGTATTTT.

The chain uses TRBV10-2 and TRBJ1-1; 7 bases agree with TRBD1. In germline, CDR1 is WSHSY, CDR2 SAAADI. With V trimmed by 4 bases and J by 3 bases, 11 bases remained unmatched. The CDR3 consists of 16 residues. This chain's CDR3 is CASSVPSTGHDTEAFF. The CDR3 DNA reads TGCGCCAGCAGTGTTCCCTCGACAGGGCACGACACTGAAGCTTTCTTT.

The V gene is TRBV10-3, the J gene TRBJ2-3; D remains unclear. CDR3 length equals 18 residues. Germline values: CDR1 ENHRY, CDR2 SYGVKD. Between the trimmed V and J ends, which lost 3 bases and 2 bases, there was a span of 21 bases. CDR3 loop: CAISDLSAVRLSTDTQYF. CDR3 sequence (DNA): TGTGCCATCAGTGATCTTAGTGCCGTGCGTCTCTCCACAGATACGCAGTATTTT.

The V call is TRBV7-9, the J call TRBJ2-3; 8 bases align to TRBD1. CDR3 size: 15 residues. V gave up 5 bases and J gave up 2 bases; unmatched junction bases: 6. Germline CDR1 reads SEHNR; CDR2 reads FQNEAQ (reference sequence). The DNA of the CDR3 is TGTGCCAGCAGCATTGGGACAGGTCTCACAGATACGCAGTATTTT. It encodes CASSIGTGLTDTQYF.

This clone is a singleton in its sample. The chain links TRBV2 to TRBJ2-2; D not certain. CDR3 length: 13 amino acids. Trimming shortened V by 6 bases and J by 0 bases, and 5 bases separated the two germline ends. CDR1 and CDR2 from the germline V gene are SNHLY and FYNNEI. The CDR3 spells CASRTTNTGELFF. As DNA, the CDR3 is TGTGCCAGCAGGACAACGAACACCGGGGAGCTGTTTTTT.

The V call is TRBV5-1, the J call TRBJ2-3; D unclear. Trimming took 5 bases from V and 1 from J, leaving 14 bases between them. In germline, CDR1 is SGHRS, CDR2 YFSETQ. The CDR3 runs 15 residues. CDR3 nucleotides: TGCGCCAGCAGAGGAACGGGTGCCCGCACAGATACGCAGTATTTT. Encoded protein: CASRGTGARTDTQYF. The full variable domain, in which reference TRBV5-1 and TRBJ2-3 provide the parts outside the CDR3, is KAGVTQTPRYLIKTRGQQVTLSCSPISGHRSVSWYQQTPGQGLQFLFEYFSETQRNKGNFPGRFSGRQFSNSRSEMNVSTLELGDSALYLCASRGTGARTDTQYFGPGTRLTVL.

V usage is TRBV9 and J usage is TRBJ1-1; D remains ambiguous. This CDR3 is built from 16 residues. V lost 6 bases and J lost 5, with 23 bases in between. CDR1 is SGDLS and CDR2 is YYNGEE in the germline V gene. CDR3 DNA sequence: TGTGCCAGCACCATAACTCCAACACTGGAGTCTACTGAAGCTTTCTTT. It specifies CASTITPTLESTEAFF.